Below, 17 T cell receptor beta chains from the same sample are listed, as sequenced in a study of identical twins. MiXCR was run by TCRdb on the 5' RACE reads, yielding one entry per CDR3 protein. The sample yields approximately 250,000 distinct CDR3 sequences, 6.5% seen once. These data were also reused for a study on T cells expressing NK-cell markers.

The sequencing sample was made of CD8+ T cells sorted from blood. The receptors shown here come from a young woman in good health.

This clonotype was seen many times. The chain recombines TRBV11-2 with TRBJ2-5, with 8 bases aligning to TRBD1. Germline CDR1 is SGHAT and CDR2 is FQNNGV. This CDR3 is built from 16 residues. V was clipped by 8 bases and J by 2 bases; unmatched bases: 13. The chain's CDR3 is CASSSGTGGYQETQYF. CDR3 nucleotide sequence: TGTGCCAGCTCCTCTGGGACAGGAGGTTATCAAGAGACCCAGTACTTC.

V usage is TRBV7-2 and J usage is TRBJ2-2; 12 positions agree with TRBD2. V shed 2 bases, J shed 2 bases, and the junction held 6 bases outside the gene matches. Germline V gives CDR1 SGHTA, CDR2 FQGNSA. The CDR3 is 18 amino acids. The CDR3 DNA sequence: TGTGCCAGCAGCTTACGCGGACTAGCGGGATCAAACACCGGGGAGCTGTTTTTT. Amino acids: CASSLRGLAGSNTGELFF. Based on the CDR3 plus reference TRBV7-2 and TRBJ2-2, the full variable domain is GAGVSQSPSNKVTEKGKDVELRCDPISGHTALYWYRQSLGQGLEFLIYFQGNSAPDKSGLPSDRFSAERTGGSVSTLTIQRTQQEDSAVYLCASSLRGLAGSNTGELFFGEGSRLTVL.

The chain joins TRBV9 to TRBJ2-1, with D possibly matching TRBD2 (6 bases). Deletions cut 6 bases from V and 1 base from J, with 8 bases between. The V gene's germline CDR1 is SGDLS and CDR2 YYNGEE. The CDR3 runs 13 residues. The CDR3 here is CASMGGSYNEQFF. In DNA form, the CDR3 reads TGTGCCAGCATGGGGGGTTCCTACAATGAGCAGTTCTTC. The full variable domain, in which reference TRBV9 and TRBJ2-1 provide the parts outside the CDR3, is DSGVTQTPKHLITATGQRVTLRCSPRSGDLSVYWYQQSLDQGLQFLIQYYNGEERAKGNILERFSAQQFPDLHSELNLSSLELGDSALYFCASMGGSYNEQFFGPGTRLTVL.

This clonotype was observed many times. The genes are TRBV4-3 and TRBJ1-2; D might be TRBD1 (5 bases). The CDR3 has 15 amino acids. Trimming removed 5 bases from V and 6 bases from J, with 19 bases in between. CDR1 and CDR2 (germline): LGHNA, YSLEER. The CDR3 nucleotides read TGCGCCAGCAGCTACTCCAATGGGGGGATGGATGGCTACACCTTC. Translation: CASSYSNGGMDGYTF.

This chain uses TRBV7-9 with TRBJ2-5; D is perhaps TRBD1 (5 bases). Germline CDR1 and CDR2: SEHNR and FQNEAQ (reference sequence). The CDR3 runs 14 residues. Trimming pared 5 bases from V and 4 bases from J, leaving 14 bases between. The DNA for the CDR3 is TGTGCCAGCAGCCCTACCGACAGCACAGAGACCCAGTACTTC. Its protein product is CASSPTDSTETQYF. The whole variable domain, filled in from reference TRBV7-9 and TRBJ2-5, reads DTGVSQNPRHKITKRGQNVTFRCDPISEHNRLYWYRQTLGQGPEFLTYFQNEAQLEKSRLLSDRFSAERPKGSFSTLEIQRTEQGDSAMYLCASSPTDSTETQYFGPGTRLLVL.

This clonotype was seen more than once but under ten times. The rearrangement uses TRBV20-1 and TRBJ2-1; no definite D call. Trimming pared 3 bases from V and 4 bases from J, leaving 10 bases between. Germline CDR1 is DFQATT and CDR2 is SNEGSKA (reference sequence). This CDR3 is 13 amino acids long. The CDR3 sequence: CSASWILYNEQFF. DNA of the CDR3: TGCAGTGCTAGCTGGATTTTATACAATGAGCAGTTCTTC.

Sample share makes this clonotype medium-sized. The V call is TRBV12-3 or TRBV12-4, the J call TRBJ2-1, with D possibly TRBD2 on 6 matching bases. This CDR3 comprises 14 residues. V shed 6 bases and J shed 0 bases, with 9 bases lying between them. CDR3 sequence reads: CASRRAGSYNEQFF. The CDR3, as DNA: TGTGCCAGCAGGAGAGCGGGCTCCTACAATGAGCAGTTCTTC.

Only a few counts were recorded for this clonotype. The chain joins TRBV12-3 or TRBV12-4 to TRBJ1-2, with unresolved D. The V end lost 3 bases, the J end lost 4 bases, and 9 bases lay between the germline ends. The CDR3 is 13 amino acids. DNA of the CDR3: TGTGCCAGCAGTTTCCTGACCCTCTATGGCTACACCTTC. It encodes CASSFLTLYGYTF.

This clonotype was picked up a small number of times. The chain recombines TRBV9 with TRBJ2-3, with D unclear. With 6 bases removed from V and 2 bases from J, the gap between germline ends came to 10 bases. Germline loops: CDR1 SGDLS, CDR2 YYNGEE. This CDR3 has 13 residues. The CDR3 spells CASKSPFTDTQYF. Here the CDR3 DNA reads TGTGCCAGCAAGTCCCCCTTCACAGATACGCAGTATTTT.

This clonotype occurred many times. The gene calls are TRBV12-3 or TRBV12-4 and TRBJ1-1, with D possibly TRBD1 on 5 matching bases. This CDR3 comprises 13 residues. Trimming stripped 2 bases from V and 2 bases from J, with 6 bases between. The CDR3 region is CASSLRGNTEAFF. In DNA, the CDR3 is TGTGCCAGCAGTTTAAGGGGAAACACTGAAGCTTTCTTT.

The rearrangement links TRBV12-3 or TRBV12-4 to TRBJ1-2, with 7 bases fitting TRBD1. V lost 9 bases, J lost 8 bases, and 9 bases stayed unmatched. This CDR3 comprises 12 residues. DNA of the CDR3: TGTGCCAGTATGACAGGGACTATGGGCTACACCTTC. Translating gives CASMTGTMGYTF.

V and J are TRBV21-1 and TRBJ2-5; TRBD2, the table's D call, was not compared with the DNA. TRBV21-1 represents a pseudogene. The CDR3 runs to 17 residues. The CDR3 nucleotides are TGTGCCAGCAGCAACGTTTCCGGGGCTAGGCCCCAAGAGACCCAGTACTTC. Its translation is CASSNVSGARPQETQYF.

V is TRBV9 and J is TRBJ2-5; D is tentatively TRBD1 or TRBD2 (5 bases each). Germline V gene data show CDR1 as SGDLS and CDR2 as YYNGEE. Trimming stripped 3 bases from V and 2 bases from J, with 14 bases between. The CDR3 spans 15 residues. The CDR3 loop is CASSAFRGEQETQYF. CDR3 DNA: TGTGCCAGCAGCGCCTTCAGAGGGGAGCAAGAGACCCAGTACTTC.

The table lists this clonotype with a few counts. J is TRBJ2-1 and V is TRBV27; 10 bases fit TRBD2. V trimming: 6 bases; J trimming: 9 bases; junction bases outside the gene matches: 8. This CDR3 region has 14 residues. CDR1 and CDR2 (germline): MNHEY, SMNVEV (reference sequence). CDR3 sequence (DNA): TGTGCCAGCAGGATTGTAGCGGGAGGAGGTGAGCAGTTCTTC. This encodes CASRIVAGGGEQFF.

The chain joins TRBV7-9 to TRBJ2-7; D remains ambiguous. The germline V gene encodes CDR1 SEHNR and CDR2 FQNEAQ (reference sequence). The CDR3 is 13 amino acids. The ends were cut back, 5 bases at V and 4 bases at J, with 12 bases in the middle. The DNA for the CDR3 is TGTGCCAGCAGCCCCGGGTCCCCGTACGAGCAGTACTTC. Translated: CASSPGSPYEQYF. Looking up the rest from reference TRBV7-9 and TRBJ2-7 gives the full variable domain: DTGVSQNPRHKITKRGQNVTFRCDPISEHNRLYWYRQTLGQGPEFLTYFQNEAQLEKSRLLSDRFSAERPKGSFSTLEIQRTEQGDSAMYLCASSPGSPYEQYFGPGTRLTVT.

This clonotype was seen a few times. The rearrangement uses TRBV28 and TRBJ1-5; D ambiguous. Germline values: CDR1 MDHEN, CDR2 SYDVKM. This CDR3 has 15 amino acids. V was clipped by 1 base and J by 4 bases, with 11 bases between them. The CDR3 sequence is CASSLSGIGNQPQHF. In DNA, the CDR3 is TGTGCCAGCAGTTTATCGGGAATTGGTAATCAGCCCCAGCATTTT. Combining the CDR3 with reference TRBV28 and TRBJ1-5 gives the whole variable domain DVKVTQSSRYLVKRTGEKVFLECVQDMDHENMFWYRQDPGLGLRLIYFSYDVKMKEKGDIPEGYSVSREKKERFSLILESASTNQTSMYLCASSLSGIGNQPQHFGDGTRLSIL.

This clonotype occurred many times. V gene TRBV5-5 combines with J gene TRBJ2-1; D possibly corresponds to TRBD1 (5 bases). Deletions cut 0 bases from V and 6 bases from J, with 13 bases between. The CDR3 has 15 residues. Germline assignment: CDR1 SGHKS and CDR2 YYEKEE (reference sequence). CDR3 in amino acids: CASSLAQGPINEQFF. For the CDR3, the DNA is TGTGCCAGCAGCTTGGCGCAGGGCCCCATCAATGAGCAGTTCTTC.